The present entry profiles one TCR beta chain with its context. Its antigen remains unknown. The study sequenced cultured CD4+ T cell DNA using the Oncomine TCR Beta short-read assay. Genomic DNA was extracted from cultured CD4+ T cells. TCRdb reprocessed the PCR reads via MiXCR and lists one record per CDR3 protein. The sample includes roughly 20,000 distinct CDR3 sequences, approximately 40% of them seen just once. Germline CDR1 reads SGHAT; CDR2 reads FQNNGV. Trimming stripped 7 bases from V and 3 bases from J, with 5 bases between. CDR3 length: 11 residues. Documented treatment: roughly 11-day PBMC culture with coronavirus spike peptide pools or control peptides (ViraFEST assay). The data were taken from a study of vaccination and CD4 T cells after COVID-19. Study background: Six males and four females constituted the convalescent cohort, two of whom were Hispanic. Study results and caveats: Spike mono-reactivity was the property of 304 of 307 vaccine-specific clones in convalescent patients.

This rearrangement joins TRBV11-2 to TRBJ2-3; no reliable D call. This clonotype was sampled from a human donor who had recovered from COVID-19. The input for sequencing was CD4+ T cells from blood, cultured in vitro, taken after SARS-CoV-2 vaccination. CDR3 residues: CASTVTDTQYF. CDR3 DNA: TGTGCCAGCACAGTGACAGATACGCAGTATTTT. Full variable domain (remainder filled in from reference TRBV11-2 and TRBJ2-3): EAGVAQSPRYKIIEKRQSVAFWCNPISGHATLYWYQQILGQGPKLLIQFQNNGVVDDSQLPKDRFSAERLKGVDSTLKIQPAKLEDSAVYLCASTVTDTQYFGPGTRLTVL.